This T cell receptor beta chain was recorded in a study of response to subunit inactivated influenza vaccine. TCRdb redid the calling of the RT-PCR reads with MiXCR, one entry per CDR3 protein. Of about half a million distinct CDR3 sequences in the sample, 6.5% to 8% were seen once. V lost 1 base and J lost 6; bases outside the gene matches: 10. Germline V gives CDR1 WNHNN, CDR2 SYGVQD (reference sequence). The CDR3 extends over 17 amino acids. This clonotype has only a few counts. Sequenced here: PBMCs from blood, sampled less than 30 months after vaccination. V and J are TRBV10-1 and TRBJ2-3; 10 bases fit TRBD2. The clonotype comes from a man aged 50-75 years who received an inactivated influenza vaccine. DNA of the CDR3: TGCGCCAGCAGTGAGTTTACGAGCGGGGGGGCGAGGGATACGCAGTATTTT. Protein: CASSEFTSGGARDTQYF.